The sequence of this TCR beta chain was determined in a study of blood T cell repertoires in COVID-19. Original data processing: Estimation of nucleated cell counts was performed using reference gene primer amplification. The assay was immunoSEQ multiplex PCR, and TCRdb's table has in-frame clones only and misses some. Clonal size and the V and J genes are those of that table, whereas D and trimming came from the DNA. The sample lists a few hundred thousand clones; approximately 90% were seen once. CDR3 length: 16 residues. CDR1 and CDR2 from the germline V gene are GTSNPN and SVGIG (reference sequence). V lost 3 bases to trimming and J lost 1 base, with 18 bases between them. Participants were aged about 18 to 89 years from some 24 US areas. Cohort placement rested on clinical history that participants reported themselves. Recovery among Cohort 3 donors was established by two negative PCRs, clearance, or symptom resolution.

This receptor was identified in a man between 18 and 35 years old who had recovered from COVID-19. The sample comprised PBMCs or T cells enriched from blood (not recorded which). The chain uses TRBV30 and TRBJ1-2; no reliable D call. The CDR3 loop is CAWSVTVPYLNYGYTF. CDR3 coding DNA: TGTGCCTGGAGCGTTACAGTACCCTACCTTAACTATGGCTACACCTTC.